What follows are 4 T cell receptor beta chains derived from one specimen sequenced in a study of T cell changes during pregnancy in multiple sclerosis. Repertoires were generated with immunoSEQ multiplex PCR, while TCRdb's copy carries only in-frame clones and drops some. Among roughly 40,000 clones listed, 90% to 95% were seen once. This specimen was CD4+ T cells from peripheral blood mononuclear cells, taken before pregnancy. The source is a female donor with multiple sclerosis, enrolled in a pregnancy study.

This chain uses TRBV18 with TRBJ1-1; the D gene is possibly TRBD1 (5 bases). From germline, CDR1 is KGHSH and CDR2 LQKENI. V lost 4 bases and J 1 base, leaving 16 bases between the germline ends. The CDR3 totals 16 residues. The CDR3 DNA reads as TGTGCCAGCTCACGAACCTCAGACAGCTCGAACACTGAAGCTTTCTTT. Amino acids: CASSRTSDSSNTEAFF.

This chain links TRBV7-3 with TRBJ1-1; D not resolved. This CDR3 has 14 residues. Germline loops: CDR1 SGHTA, CDR2 FQGTGA. The V end lost 2 bases, the J end lost 3 bases, and 10 bases lay between the germline ends. The CDR3 is CASSLLGSHTEAFF. DNA of the CDR3: TGTGCCAGCAGCTTACTCGGGAGCCACACTGAAGCTTTCTTT.

The CDR3 is CASSLVRPWSYGYTF. CDR3 nucleotides: TGTGCCAGCAGCTTGGTACGGCCGTGGAGCTATGGCTACACCTTC. V and J are TRBV5-8 and TRBJ1-2; D call uncertain. Trimming removed 0 bases from V and 4 bases from J, with 13 bases in between. The CDR3 runs to 15 residues. Germline V gene data show CDR1 as SGHTS and CDR2 as YDEGEE.

The CDR3 bases are TGTGCCAGCAGCGCCTTGGGGACTTCTAGCTCTGGGGCCAACGTCCTGACTTTC. It yields the protein CASSALGTSSSGANVLTF. The chain recombines TRBV7-8 with TRBJ2-6; tentatively, D is TRBD2 (6 bases). Per germline, CDR1 SGHVS and CDR2 FQNEAQ. This CDR3 comprises 18 residues. V lost 5 bases and J 0 bases, leaving 17 bases between the germline ends. Drawing the rest from reference TRBV7-8 and TRBJ2-6, the complete variable domain is GAGVSQSPRYKVAKRGQDVALRCDPISGHVSLFWYQQALGQGPEFLTYFQNEAQLDKSGLPSDRFFAERPEGSVSTLKIQRTQQEDSAVYLCASSALGTSSSGANVLTFGAGSRLTVL.